The 18 T cell receptor beta chains below were found in one sample sequenced in a study of T-cell reconstitution after alpha-beta-depleted transplantation in children. A library of TCRbeta sequences, prepared with unique molecular identifiers, was generated. MiXCR, run by TCRdb on the PCR reads, gives a single entry per CDR3 protein. Of about 250,000 distinct CDR3 sequences in the sample, roughly 25% were seen once. Material: PBMCs, mostly from graft donor cells, obtained 360 days after TCRalphabeta/CD19-depleted stem cell transplant. The receptors derive from a female patient aged 2-10 years who had a stem cell transplant for congenital amegakaryocytic thrombocytopenia, so the T cells may come from the graft donor.

This sequence joins TRBV18 and TRBJ2-1, with D tentatively TRBD1 (7 bases). The CDR3 totals 14 residues. Trimming cost V 4 bases and J 5 bases, with 12 bases left between them. The germline gives CDR1 KGHSH, CDR2 LQKENI. The DNA of the CDR3 is TGTGCCAGCTCACGAGGGGGGACAGACAATGAGCAGTTCTTC. It specifies CASSRGGTDNEQFF.

This clonotype was seen only a few times. This chain joins TRBV4-1 and TRBJ1-2; D gene ambiguous. Trimming stripped 0 bases from V and 1 base from J, with 9 bases between. This CDR3 has 15 residues. CDR1 and CDR2 from the germline V gene are MGHRA and YSYEKL. CDR3 amino acids: CASSQEVRFNYGYTF. The DNA for the CDR3 is TGCGCCAGCAGCCAAGAAGTCAGATTTAACTATGGCTACACCTTC.

This clonotype was seen only a few times. The rearrangement links TRBV4-2 to TRBJ1-1; tentatively, D is TRBD1 (5 bases). The CDR3 spans 12 residues. Germline V gene data show CDR1 as LGHNA and CDR2 as YNFKEQ. The V gene lost 0 bases and the J gene lost 11 bases, with 10 bases spanning the gap. This CDR3 is CASSQDSGTAFF. The CDR3, as DNA: TGTGCCAGCAGCCAAGATTCAGGGACCGCTTTCTTT.

This clonotype was picked up a small number of times. The rearrangement links TRBV27 to TRBJ2-3, with D possibly TRBD1 on 5 matching bases. Trimming left V 5 bases short and J 6 bases short, with 18 bases between. There are 15 residues in the CDR3. CDR1 MNHEY and CDR2 SMNVEV come from the germline V gene (reference sequence). CDR3 region: CASSPLGAYIDTQYF. The CDR3 coding sequence is TGTGCCAGCAGTCCCCTAGGGGCGTACATTGATACGCAGTATTTT.

The rearrangement links TRBV6-2 or TRBV6-3 to TRBJ2-3; 9 bases match TRBD2. Germline V gene sequence: CDR1 MNHEY, CDR2 SVGEGT. V lost 0 bases, J lost 0 bases, and 4 bases stayed unmatched. The CDR3 is made up of 17 amino acids. In nucleotides, the CDR3 is TGTGCCAGCAGTTACTCGACTAGCGGAGCCAGCACAGATACGCAGTATTTT. As protein: CASSYSTSGASTDTQYF.

This chain uses TRBV2 with TRBJ2-7, with 7 bases aligning to TRBD1. This CDR3 comprises 15 residues. The V and J ends lost 6 bases and 2 bases, in that order; junction bases with no gene match: 10. Germline V gene data show CDR1 as SNHLY and CDR2 as FYNNEI. CDR3 nucleotide sequence: TGTGCCAGCAGCCTCAGAACAGGGGCCCCCTACGAGCAGTACTTC. This codes for CASSLRTGAPYEQYF.

The CDR3 here is CASSYRQTSSYEQYF. In DNA form, the CDR3 reads TGTGCCAGCAGTTACAGACAGACGAGCTCCTACGAGCAGTACTTC. The gene calls are TRBV6-5 and TRBJ2-7, with D possibly being TRBD1 (5 bases). Germline CDR1 reads MNHEY; CDR2 reads SVGAGI. The germline V and J ends were trimmed by 2 bases and 0 bases, with 11 bases remaining between them. The length of the CDR3 is 15 residues.

This clonotype was detected only a few times. The V gene is TRBV6-2 or TRBV6-3, the J gene TRBJ2-7, with 8 bases aligning to TRBD1. Germline V CDR1 and CDR2: MNHEY, SVGEGT. The CDR3 is made up of 14 amino acids. V gave up 6 bases and J gave up 1 base; unmatched junction bases: 5. The CDR3 region has the DNA TGTGCCAGCAGGCAACGGGACAGGTCCTACGAGCAGTACTTC. This gives the protein CASRQRDRSYEQYF.

For this clonotype: This sequence may be a read error, since a much larger clone differs from it by one base. The chain has TRBV28 and TRBJ2-7, with TRBD1 matching over 7 bases. The CDR3 sequence is 14 residues long. J lost 2 bases, V lost 5 bases, and 6 bases had no gene match. CDR1 is MDHEN, CDR2 SYDVKM, per germline. The chain's CDR3 is CASSHRDRAYEQYF. The CDR3, as DNA: TGTGCCAGCAGTCACCGGGACAGAGCCTACGAGCAGTACTTC.

A few counts support this clonotype. The rearrangement uses TRBV27 and TRBJ2-5; 9 bases map to TRBD2. Germline loops: CDR1 MNHEY, CDR2 SMNVEV (reference sequence). The V and J ends lost 5 bases and 0 bases, in that order; junction bases with no gene match: 4. This CDR3 is 15 amino acids long. The CDR3 DNA reads as TGTGCCAGCAGTGAACTAGCGGGTTACCAAGAGACCCAGTACTTC. This sequence encodes CASSELAGYQETQYF.

About this clonotype: An end of the junction differs from the germline gene, which may be a read error. V is TRBV4-1 and J is TRBJ1-1; D possibly corresponds to TRBD1 (5 bases). The CDR3 length is 14 residues. CDR1 and CDR2 from the germline V gene are MGHRA and YSYEKL. Here the CDR3 reads CASSQGVWGTEVFF. CDR3 DNA sequence: TGCGCCAGCAGCCAGGGCGTTTGGGGCACTGAAGTTTTCTTT.

This clonotype was seen a few times. The chain is built from TRBV5-1 and TRBJ1-5; D unresolved. Germline CDR1 reads SGHRS; CDR2 reads YFSETQ. The CDR3 is 13 residues long. V was pared by 0 bases and J by 8 bases, with 9 bases between. CDR3 residues: CASSLALGKPQHF. CDR3 nucleotides: TGCGCCAGCAGCTTGGCCTTGGGAAAGCCCCAGCATTTT.

This chain connects TRBV7-2 to TRBJ2-1, with unresolved D. This CDR3 has 13 amino acids. Trimming removed 5 bases at V and 9 bases at J, with 14 bases between. The germline V gene has CDR1 SGHTA and CDR2 FQGNSA. This CDR3 is CASSERRLGEQFF. DNA for the CDR3: TGTGCCAGCAGCGAGAGGCGGCTTGGTGAGCAGTTCTTC.

The table lists this clonotype with a few counts. The chain carries TRBV7-9 and TRBJ2-3; TRBD2 is a possible D gene (5 bases). The CDR3 is made up of 15 amino acids. Trimming took 3 bases from V and 2 from J, leaving 12 bases between them. The germline CDR1 and CDR2 sequences are SEHNR and FQNEAQ (reference sequence). The CDR3 DNA reads TGTGCCAGCAGCTTTTCTGCCGGGGACACAGATACGCAGTATTTT. Its protein is CASSFSAGDTDTQYF.

There are a few counts of this clonotype. V usage is TRBV7-2 and J usage is TRBJ2-7; 10 bases are a match to TRBD2. The CDR3 covers 16 residues. The junction had 10 bases not matched to a gene; V was cut back by 5 bases and J by 3 bases. Germline V CDR1 and CDR2: SGHTA, FQGNSA. The CDR3, as DNA: TGTGCCAGCAGCCCAGAACTAGGGACTAGCGTCTACGAGCAGTACTTC. Protein product: CASSPELGTSVYEQYF.

The rearrangement links TRBV5-5 to TRBJ1-2; a possible D gene is TRBD1 (5 bases). Trimming removed 4 bases from V and 7 bases from J, with 14 bases in between. Germline V gives CDR1 SGHKS, CDR2 YYEKEE (reference sequence). The CDR3 is made up of 13 amino acids. CDR3 region: CASSRILGGGYTF. The CDR3 region has the DNA TGTGCCAGCAGCCGGATCCTTGGGGGTGGCTACACCTTC.

A few counts support this clonotype. This rearrangement joins TRBV2 to TRBJ2-6, with D possibly being TRBD1 (6 bases). CDR3 length: 16 amino acids. The germline CDR1 and CDR2 sequences are SNHLY and FYNNEI. Trimming stripped 7 bases from V and 2 bases from J, with 15 bases between. This CDR3 reads CASNTYRDTGANVLTF. The CDR3 DNA is TGTGCCAGCAATACATACAGGGACACTGGGGCCAACGTCCTGACTTTC.

A few counts support this clonotype. V gene TRBV7-2 combines with J gene TRBJ1-1; D uncertain. V was clipped by 1 base and J by 1 base, with 7 bases between them. This CDR3 contains 14 residues. Germline V CDR1 and CDR2: SGHTA, FQGNSA. The CDR3 protein is CASSLEAGNTEAFF. The CDR3 DNA follows: TGTGCCAGCAGCTTAGAGGCAGGGAACACTGAAGCTTTCTTT.